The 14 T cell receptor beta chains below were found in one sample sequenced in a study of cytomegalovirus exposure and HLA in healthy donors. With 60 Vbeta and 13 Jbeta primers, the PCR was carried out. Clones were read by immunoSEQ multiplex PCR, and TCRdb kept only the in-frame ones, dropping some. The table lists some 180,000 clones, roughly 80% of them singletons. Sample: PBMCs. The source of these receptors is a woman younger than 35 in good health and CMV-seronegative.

The CDR3 reads CASSFPPTGVDTEAFF. DNA for the CDR3: TGTGCCAGCAGTTTTCCCCCGACAGGTGTCGACACTGAAGCTTTCTTT. J is TRBJ1-1 and V is TRBV28; tentative D call: TRBD1 (6 bases). The length of the CDR3 is 16 residues. Germline V gives CDR1 MDHEN, CDR2 SYDVKM. V lost 3 bases and J lost 3, with 17 bases in between.

The CDR3 nucleotides read TGTGCCAGCAGCTTGGGCTCGGGGGGGACAGATACGCAGTATTTT. This encodes CASSLGSGGTDTQYF. The genes are TRBV5-5 and TRBJ2-3; TRBD2 aligns across 8 bases. The germline V gene has CDR1 SGHKS and CDR2 YYEKEE (reference sequence). V lost 0 bases and J lost 3; bases outside the gene matches: 3. The CDR3 has 15 residues.

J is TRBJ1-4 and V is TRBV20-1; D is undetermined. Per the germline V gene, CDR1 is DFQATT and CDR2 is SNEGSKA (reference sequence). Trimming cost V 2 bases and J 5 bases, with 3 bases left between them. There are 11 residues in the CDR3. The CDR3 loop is CSARLNEKLFF. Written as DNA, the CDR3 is TGCAGTGCTAGATTAAATGAAAAACTGTTTTTT.

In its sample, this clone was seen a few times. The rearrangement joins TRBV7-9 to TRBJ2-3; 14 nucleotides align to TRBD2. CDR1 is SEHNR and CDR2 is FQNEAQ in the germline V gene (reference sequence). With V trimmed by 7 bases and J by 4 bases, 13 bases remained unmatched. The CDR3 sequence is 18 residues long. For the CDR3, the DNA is TGTGCCAGCACCCCCGGGAGACTAGCGGGAGGGCCCTCAGATACGCAGTATTTT. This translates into CASTPGRLAGGPSDTQYF.

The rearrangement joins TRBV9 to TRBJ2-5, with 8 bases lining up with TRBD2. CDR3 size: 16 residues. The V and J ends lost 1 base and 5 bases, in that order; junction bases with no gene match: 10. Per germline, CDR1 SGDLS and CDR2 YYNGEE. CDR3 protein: CASSVRVREGGETQYF. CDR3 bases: TGTGCCAGCAGCGTAAGGGTCCGGGAGGGCGGGGAGACCCAGTACTTC.

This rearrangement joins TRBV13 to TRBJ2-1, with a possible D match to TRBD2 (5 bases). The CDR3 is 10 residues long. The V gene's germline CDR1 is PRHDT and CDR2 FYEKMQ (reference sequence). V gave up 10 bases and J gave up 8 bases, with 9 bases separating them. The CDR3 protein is CATRGHEQFF. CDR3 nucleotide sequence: TGTGCCACTCGCGGGCATGAGCAGTTCTTC.

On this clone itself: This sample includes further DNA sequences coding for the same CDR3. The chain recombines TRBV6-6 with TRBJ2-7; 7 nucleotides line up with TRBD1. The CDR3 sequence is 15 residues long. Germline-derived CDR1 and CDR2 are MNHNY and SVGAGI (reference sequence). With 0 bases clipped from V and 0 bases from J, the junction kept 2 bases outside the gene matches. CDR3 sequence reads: CASSYSGQASYEQYF. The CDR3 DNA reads TGTGCCAGCAGTTACTCCGGACAGGCCTCCTACGAGCAGTACTTC.

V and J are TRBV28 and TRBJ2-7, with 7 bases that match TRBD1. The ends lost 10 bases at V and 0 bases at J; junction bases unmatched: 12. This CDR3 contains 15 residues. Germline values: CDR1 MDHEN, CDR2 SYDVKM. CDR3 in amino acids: CATTSTGLSSYEQYF. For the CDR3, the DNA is TGTGCCACCACATCGACAGGGCTCAGCTCCTACGAGCAGTACTTC.

CDR3 coding DNA: TGTGCCAGCAGCTTGGTAGCGGGAGGGCGAAATCGGACCCGCGAGCAGTACGTC. Translation: CASSLVAGGRNRTREQYV. The chain is built from TRBV5-4 and TRBJ2-7, with 11 bases matching TRBD2. After removal of 0 bases from V and 6 bases from J, the junction contained 14 bases not matched to a gene. Germline-derived CDR1 and CDR2 are SGHNT and YYREEE (reference sequence). CDR3 size: 18 residues.

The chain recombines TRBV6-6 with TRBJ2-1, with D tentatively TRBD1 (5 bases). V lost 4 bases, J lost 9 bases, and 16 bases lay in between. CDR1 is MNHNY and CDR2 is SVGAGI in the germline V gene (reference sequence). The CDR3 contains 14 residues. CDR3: CASSSWSRTGEQFF. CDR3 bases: TGTGCCAGCAGTTCCTGGTCCAGAACAGGTGAGCAGTTCTTC.

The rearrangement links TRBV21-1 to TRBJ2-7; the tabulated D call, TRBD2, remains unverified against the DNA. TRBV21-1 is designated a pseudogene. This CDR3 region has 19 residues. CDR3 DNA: TGTGCCAGCAGCAAAGCGGAGGCCGGGCTAGGCAGCTCTCACTACGAGCAGTACGTC. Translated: CASSKAEAGLGSSHYEQYV.

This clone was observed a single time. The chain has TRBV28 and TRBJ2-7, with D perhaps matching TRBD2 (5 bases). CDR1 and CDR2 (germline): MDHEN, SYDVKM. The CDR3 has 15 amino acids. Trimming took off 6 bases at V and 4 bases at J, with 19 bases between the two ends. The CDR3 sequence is CASSPHMGERYEQYF. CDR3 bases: TGTGCCAGCAGCCCCCACATGGGAGAGAGGTACGAGCAGTACTTC.

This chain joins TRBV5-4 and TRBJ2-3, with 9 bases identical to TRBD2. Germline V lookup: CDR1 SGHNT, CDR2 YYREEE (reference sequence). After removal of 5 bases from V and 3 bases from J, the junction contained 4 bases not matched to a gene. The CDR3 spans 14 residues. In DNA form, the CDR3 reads TGTGCCAGCAGGGTGCGGGGGGGGACAGATACGCAGTATTTT. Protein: CASRVRGGTDTQYF. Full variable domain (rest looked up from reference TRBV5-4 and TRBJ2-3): ETGVTQSPTHLIKTRGQQVTLRCSSQSGHNTVSWYQQALGQGPQFIFQYYREEENGRGNFPPRFSGLQFPNYSSELNVNALELDDSALYLCASRVRGGTDTQYFGPGTRLTVL.

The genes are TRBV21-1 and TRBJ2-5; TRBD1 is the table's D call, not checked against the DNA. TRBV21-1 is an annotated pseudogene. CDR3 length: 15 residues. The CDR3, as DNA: TGTGCCAGCAGCAAAGCCGGACAGGGCTTAGAGACCCAGTACTTC. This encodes CASSKAGQGLETQYF.